This T cell receptor (beta chain) was sequenced for a study of human T cells and chemical hapten exposure. Background on the study: The use of 2% DPC on approximately 2 cm by approximately 2 cm of upper inner arm skin constituted sensitization. Yields of TCR per sample differed, chiefly owing to small differences in pooled library volume. Overall study findings and caveats: Each of the donors had alopecia, so their immune responses may not resemble those of healthy people. Against controls, expanded TCRs gave rise to significantly more large CDR3 similarity clusters.

As to time point: patch test 2, 6 weeks after DPC sensitization. The treatment denotes: therapeutic diphenylcyclopropenone sensitization with weekly scalp DPC. Germline V lookup: CDR1 MNHNS, CDR2 SASEGT. The V segment lost 4 bases and the J segment 6 bases; nucleotides outside the gene matches: 5. This CDR3 has 14 amino acids. For this clonotype: As yet, its antigen is unknown.

TCRdb itself ran the RACE reads through MiXCR, one entry per CDR3 protein. The sample records just over 350,000 distinct CDR3 sequences, about 6% being singletons. V gene TRBV6-1 combines with J gene TRBJ1-2, with TRBD1 identical over 10 bases. Specimen: whole blood, collected in connection with sensitization to the hapten diphenylcyclopropenone (DPC). The clonotype comes from a young woman with alopecia areata. Some clones in this sample may be carry-over from other donors' samples. CDR3 DNA sequence: TGTGCCAGCAGTGCCCGACAGGGGGCGAATGGCTACACCTTC. It specifies CASSARQGANGYTF.